This T cell receptor beta chain came from a study of blood T cell repertoires in COVID-19 (dated by TCRdb to 2020 to 2022). In terms of the full investigation: Samples covering the acute and convalescent phases of COVID-19 were provided by collaborators in the United States, Italy and Spain. The prospective study material was composed of cDNA or gDNA derived from T cells, B-cell-depleted T cells, or PBMCs. The dataset comprised deeply sampled blood TCRbeta repertoires from subjects exposed to, actively infected with, or recovered from COVID-19. The repertoires were released in a freely available public database meant as a resource for research on the immune response to SARS-CoV-2. Samples were obtained from the ongoing ImmuneRACE study (first 160 participants) and from 1,200 or so subjects provided by 6 global collaborators. Sample metadata almost always included a de-identified subject ID, COVID-19 status, age in years and sex. Where HLA class I and class II types were available, the types were taken from metadata supplied by the sample provider, not from assay-based typing.

From the cysteine through the phenylalanine, the CDR3 covers 13 amino acids. Only the CDR3 DNA stays, 39 bases, in frame from base 1. The CDR1 and CDR2 encoded by the germline V gene are SGHVS and FQNEAQ. V gives up 0 bases and J gives up 8 bases, and the segment between their germline ends measures 8 bases. Summary of the overall study and its limitations: How much clinical and demographic metadata was included differed by source and by participant, and the metadata was provided uncurated.

The immunoSEQ Assay, a bias-controlled multiplex PCR, was used to amplify TCRbeta CDR3 regions from genomic DNA. Concerning the study's data processing: Within the assay, amplification of reference gene primers was used to estimate how many nucleated cells each sample contained. To quantify the absolute abundance of each unique TCRbeta CDR3 rearrangement, sequence reads were collapsed and filtered. Productive Simpson clonality was computed per sample as the square root of Simpson's diversity index over productive rearrangements. TCRdb stores this immuneACCESS table with in-frame sequences only. Part of the clones is absent; in the studies checked, under half of the shortfall reflects unresolved V genes, and no reason is known for the rest. That table gives V, J and clone size, and the DNA gave D and trimming. Counted in this sample were tens of thousands of clones; around nine tenths of them appeared once. Clones ranked in the top ten supply 10% to 15% of the sample.

Each collaborating institution followed its own protocols to collect whole blood in K2EDTA tubes. For TCRbeta analysis, collaborators shipped samples in one of three forms: frozen whole blood, isolated PBMCs, or DNA extracted from either of those sample types. Concerning this clone: Its cognate antigen has yet to be identified. No qualities accompany the bases; no much larger clone lies one base away.

The sequence links TRBV7-8 to TRBJ1-5; tentative D gene TRBD1, with 5 bases matching. This receptor was taken from an elderly man with acute or convalescent COVID-19. The sequencing input was peripheral blood. The CDR3 has the sequence CASSLATEKPQHF. The DNA is TGTGCCAGCAGCTTAGCGACAGAGAAGCCCCAGCATTTT.